These 20 T cell receptor beta chains were all obtained from the same sample, sequenced in a study of blood T cell repertoires in COVID-19. This table comes from immunoSEQ multiplex PCR, and its TCRdb copy is limited to in-frame clones, with some not included. The sample lists about 100,000 clones, 70% to 85% occurring once. Source material: peripheral blood. The receptors were gathered from a woman in her 40s with acute or convalescent COVID-19.

The chain links TRBV5-1 to TRBJ1-2; D possibly corresponds to TRBD1 (5 bases). Trimming took off 0 bases at V and 0 bases at J, with 6 bases between the two ends. Germline values: CDR1 SGHRS, CDR2 YFSETQ. The CDR3 spans 14 residues. The chain's CDR3 is CASSLGQSNYGYTF. The DNA of the CDR3 is TGCGCCAGCAGCTTGGGACAGTCTAACTATGGCTACACCTTC. Full variable domain (rest looked up from reference TRBV5-1 and TRBJ1-2): KAGVTQTPRYLIKTRGQQVTLSCSPISGHRSVSWYQQTPGQGLQFLFEYFSETQRNKGNFPGRFSGRQFSNSRSEMNVSTLELGDSALYLCASSLGQSNYGYTFGSGTRLTVV.

The chain combines TRBV2 with TRBJ2-7; D is unresolved. From germline, CDR1 is SNHLY and CDR2 FYNNEI. The CDR3 sequence is 11 residues long. Deletions cut 6 bases from V and 3 bases from J, with 6 bases between. CDR3 in amino acids: CASRLNYEQYF. The CDR3 DNA follows: TGTGCCAGCAGGCTAAACTACGAGCAGTACTTC.

The chain has TRBV28 and TRBJ2-1, with a possible D match to TRBD2 (7 bases). CDR1 is MDHEN and CDR2 is SYDVKM in the germline V gene. There are 15 residues in the CDR3. Deletions cut 6 bases from V and 9 bases from J, with 21 bases between. The CDR3 loop reads CASREAVGGQGEQFF. The DNA for the CDR3 is TGTGCCAGCAGAGAGGCCGTGGGGGGGCAGGGTGAGCAGTTCTTC.

The gene calls are TRBV6-6 and TRBJ1-4; D may be TRBD1 (5 bases). This CDR3 spans 14 amino acids. Germline CDR1 reads MNHNY; CDR2 reads SVGAGI (reference sequence). Trimming removed 2 bases from V and 6 bases from J, with 10 bases in between. The CDR3 bases are TGTGCCAGCAGTTACGGGGGGTGGGATGAAAAACTGTTTTTT. It codes for CASSYGGWDEKLFF.

The V call is TRBV5-4, the J call TRBJ1-4; D uncertain. The CDR3 has 16 amino acids. The V end lost 0 bases, the J end lost 1 base, and 10 bases lay between the germline ends. Germline lookup yields CDR1 SGHNT and CDR2 YYREEE (reference sequence). The CDR3 nucleotides are TGTGCCAGCAGCTTGGCAGCGGCAGGAACTAATGAAAAACTGTTTTTT. It translates to CASSLAAAGTNEKLFF.

This clone was counted between two and nine times. The chain employs TRBV28 and TRBJ1-2; D may be TRBD1 (5 bases). The CDR3 extends over 12 amino acids. Germline loops: CDR1 MDHEN, CDR2 SYDVKM. Trimming removed 6 bases from V and 4 bases from J, with 9 bases in between. The CDR3 reads CASRNQGYGYTF. In nucleotides, the CDR3 is TGTGCCAGCAGAAACCAGGGCTATGGCTACACCTTC.

V usage is TRBV7-3 and J usage is TRBJ2-3; 12 positions match TRBD2. The CDR3 has 15 amino acids. Germline V CDR1 and CDR2: SGHTA, FQGTGA. Trimming cost V 5 bases and J 4 bases; bases outside gene matches: 4. In nucleotides, the CDR3 is TGTGCCAGCAGCCCTAGCGGGGGGGCCTCAGATACGCAGTATTTT. Amino acid sequence: CASSPSGGASDTQYF.

J is TRBJ1-1 and V is TRBV18, with a possible D match to TRBD1 (6 bases). V gave up 0 bases and J gave up 6 bases, with 14 bases separating them. Germline CDR1 and CDR2: KGHSH and LQKENI. The length of the CDR3 is 15 residues. The CDR3 sequence is CASSPPPRGSAEAFF. The CDR3 coding sequence is TGTGCCAGCTCACCACCCCCCAGGGGCTCTGCTGAAGCTTTCTTT.

The chain uses TRBV10-2 and TRBJ1-4, with 7 bases that match TRBD1. V trimming: 8 bases; J trimming: 10 bases; junction bases outside the gene matches: 7. Germline CDR1 WSHSY, CDR2 SAAADI. The CDR3 runs 12 residues. CDR3 protein: CASGIQGGKLFF. In DNA, the CDR3 is TGCGCCAGCGGAATTCAGGGGGGAAAACTGTTTTTT.

The rearrangement joins TRBV7-9 to TRBJ2-3; TRBD1 matches at 10 bases. The J segment lost 1 base and the V segment lost 3 bases, leaving 1 base of the junction unmatched. The CDR3 is 15 amino acids. Germline CDR1 reads SEHNR; CDR2 reads FQNEAQ (reference sequence). In nucleotides, the CDR3 is TGTGCCAGCAGCTTCGGGACAGGGGGCACAGATACGCAGTATTTT. Translated: CASSFGTGGTDTQYF.

The rearrangement uses TRBV28 and TRBJ1-3; 10 positions agree with TRBD1. Germline lookup yields CDR1 MDHEN and CDR2 SYDVKM. V shed 4 bases and J 3 bases; nucleotides not matched to a gene: 3. The CDR3 totals 15 residues. CDR3 sequence reads: CASSWGTGVGNTIYF. The CDR3 nucleotides are TGTGCCAGCAGTTGGGGGACAGGGGTTGGAAACACCATATATTTT. Together with reference TRBV28 and TRBJ1-3, the CDR3 gives the full variable domain: DVKVTQSSRYLVKRTGEKVFLECVQDMDHENMFWYRQDPGLGLRLIYFSYDVKMKEKGDIPEGYSVSREKKERFSLILESASTNQTSMYLCASSWGTGVGNTIYFGEGSWLTVV.

The chain joins TRBV15 to TRBJ2-1, with a tentative D call TRBD1 (6 bases). Germline V gives CDR1 LNHNV, CDR2 YYDKDF (reference sequence). Trimming removed 0 bases at V and 4 bases at J, with 10 bases between. The CDR3 length is 15 residues. The CDR3 here is CATSREGGQYNEQFF. The CDR3 DNA reads as TGTGCCACCAGCAGAGAAGGTGGACAGTACAATGAGCAGTTCTTC.

This clone was detected only a few times. The gene calls are TRBV29-1 and TRBJ1-4, with D uncertain. V was trimmed by 7 bases and J by 4 bases, leaving 16 bases between them. The CDR3 runs 14 residues. Germline CDR1 is SQVTM and CDR2 is ANQGSEA. Written as DNA, the CDR3 is TGCAGCGGCGAGGAGGGCTCAGGTAATGAAAAACTGTTTTTT. Amino acids: CSGEEGSGNEKLFF.

J is TRBJ2-1 and V is TRBV20-1; 7 nucleotides agree with TRBD2. Germline V gene data show CDR1 as DFQATT and CDR2 as SNEGSKA (reference sequence). CDR3 length equals 14 residues. V shed 3 bases and J 3 bases; nucleotides not matched to a gene: 5. The CDR3, as DNA: TGCAGTGCTAGTATGGGAGGGGTCTACAATGAGCAGTTCTTC. Translating it yields CSASMGGVYNEQFF.

The chain joins TRBV5-1 to TRBJ2-7, with D tentatively TRBD1 (6 bases). V was cut by 3 bases and J by 1 base, with 17 bases left in between. The germline CDR1 and CDR2 sequences are SGHRS and YFSETQ. This CDR3 spans 16 amino acids. The CDR3 DNA is TGCGCCAGCAGCTCGCTGGGGGCAGGAAGATCCTACGAGCAGTACTTC. This codes for CASSSLGAGRSYEQYF.

This clone was recorded a few times. This chain links TRBV12-5 with TRBJ2-1, with 8 positions matching TRBD1. The CDR3 spans 15 residues. V dropped 1 base and J dropped 1; count of bases not matched to a gene: 0. Germline V lookup: CDR1 LGHNT, CDR2 FRNRAP. The CDR3 DNA follows: TGTGCTAGTGGTTTGGGACAGGGGTCCTACAATGAGCAGTTCTTC. It codes for CASGLGQGSYNEQFF.

V usage is TRBV19 and J usage is TRBJ2-2; TRBD1 matches at 9 bases. The CDR3 totals 16 residues. Looked up from germline, CDR1 is LNHDA and CDR2 is SQIVND (reference sequence). The ends lost 7 bases at V and 3 bases at J; junction bases unmatched: 9. The CDR3, as DNA: TGTGCCAGTAAGGGGTTAGGGGACAGGGACACCGGGGAGCTGTTTTTT. This codes for CASKGLGDRDTGELFF.

The gene calls are TRBV6-5 and TRBJ1-5; the D gene is possibly TRBD1 (6 bases). CDR3 length: 14 residues. V lost 11 bases to trimming and J lost 7 bases, with 21 bases between them. Germline V gene lookup returns CDR1 MNHEY and CDR2 SVGAGI. The CDR3 protein is CAAGSGGMGQPQHF. The CDR3 bases are TGTGCCGCGGGGTCGGGGGGCATGGGACAGCCCCAGCATTTT.

The J gene is TRBJ2-1, the V gene TRBV13; 10 bases line up with TRBD1. The CDR3 contains 15 residues. CDR1 is PRHDT, CDR2 FYEKMQ, per germline (reference sequence). The V gene end was trimmed by 6 bases and the J gene end by 9 bases; junction bases not matched to a gene: 11. CDR3 sequence reads: CASSRTGTGESEQFF. DNA of the CDR3: TGTGCCAGCAGTCGAACCGGGACAGGGGAGTCTGAGCAGTTCTTC. Complete variable domain (other parts from reference TRBV13 and TRBJ2-1): AAGVIQSPRHLIKEKRETATLKCYPIPRHDTVYWYQQGPGQDPQFLISFYEKMQSDKGSIPDRFSAQQFSDYHSELNMSSLELGDSALYFCASSRTGTGESEQFFGPGTRLTVL.

The V and J genes are TRBV18 and TRBJ1-5, with 10 bases identical to TRBD1. This CDR3 spans 17 amino acids. V lost 4 bases to trimming and J lost 2 bases; unmatched junction nucleotides: 8. Germline V CDR1 and CDR2: KGHSH, LQKENI. The CDR3 nucleotides read TGTGCCAGCTCACTCGAGACAGGGGGCGTTGGCAATCAGCCCCAGCATTTT. Its protein is CASSLETGGVGNQPQHF.